This T cell receptor (beta chain) is drawn from a study of blood T cell repertoires in COVID-19. Assay used: immunoSEQ multiplex PCR; TCRdb lists only in-frame clones, some missing. The data hold 89,000 or so clones, with around 85% observed a single time. The receptor comes from a human donor in a cohort sampled during active COVID-19. The sample was peripheral blood.

The chain's CDR3 is CASSFPGGGYTF. For the CDR3, the DNA is TGTGCCAGCAGTTTCCCAGGGGGCGGCTACACCTTC. This sequence joins TRBV12-3 or TRBV12-4 and TRBJ1-2; 8 bases fit TRBD1. V was pared by 3 bases and J by 8 bases, with 2 bases of the junction left unmatched. The CDR3 runs to 12 residues.